The 14 T cell receptor beta chains below were found in one sample sequenced in a study of metastatic and nonmetastatic thyroid tumors. All patients were treatment-naive before thyroid surgery. TCRdb called clones again from the PCR reads with MiXCR. The sample has about 32,000 clones, approximately 7.4% seen once. Sequencing was done on a sample of blood. These receptor sequences come from a female donor with papillary thyroid cancer or a benign thyroid nodule (not recorded which). Some clones in this sample may be carry-over from other donors' samples.

This clone was recorded many times. The V and J genes are TRBV6-4 and TRBJ1-6; perhaps TRBD1 as D (5 bases). Germline V gene data show CDR1 as MRHNA and CDR2 as SNTAGT. Trimming took off 6 bases at V and 10 bases at J, with 13 bases between the two ends. This CDR3 spans 13 amino acids. CDR3 sequence (DNA): TGTGCCAGCAGCGGGTCGGAGGGGTCACCCCTCCACTTT. It codes for CASSGSEGSPLHF.

This clone was counted at least ten times. The CDR3 nucleotides are TGTGCCAGCAGTCTCGGATTTGGACCCAAAAACATTCAGTACTTC. Translating it yields CASSLGFGPKNIQYF. The V and J genes are TRBV12-3 or TRBV12-4 and TRBJ2-4, with D unresolved. The CDR3 has 15 amino acids. V shed 5 bases and J shed 2 bases, with 13 bases lying between them.

The genes are TRBV10-3 and TRBJ2-1, with TRBD1 as a possible D gene (5 bases). V was clipped by 0 bases and J by 5 bases, with 11 bases between them. The CDR3 sequence is 15 residues long. The germline gives CDR1 ENHRY, CDR2 SYGVKD. CDR3 sequence: CAISESAGLNNEQFF. CDR3 coding DNA: TGTGCCATCAGTGAGTCTGCAGGGTTAAACAATGAGCAGTTCTTC.

There are many counts of this clone. V gene TRBV6-1 combines with J gene TRBJ1-3; D ambiguous. The CDR3 is made up of 12 amino acids. Germline V CDR1 and CDR2: MNHNS, SASEGT. Trimming stripped 7 bases from V and 1 base from J, with 5 bases between. The CDR3 is CASTGSGNTIYF. The CDR3 coding sequence is TGTGCCAGCACGGGATCTGGAAACACCATATATTTT.

This clone has ten or more counts. Other DNA sequences in the same sample also yield this CDR3. This rearrangement joins TRBV20-1 to TRBJ2-5; D possibly corresponds to TRBD1 (7 bases). In germline, CDR1 is DFQATT, CDR2 SNEGSKA (reference sequence). This CDR3 region has 15 residues. V was cut by 5 bases and J by 0 bases, with 16 bases left in between. The CDR3 loop reads CSASPLRGDQETQYF. Written as DNA, the CDR3 is TGCAGTGCTTCGCCCCTCAGGGGGGACCAAGAGACCCAGTACTTC.

The sample holds many counts of this clone. The chain employs TRBV20-1 and TRBJ1-1, with D maybe TRBD1 (6 bases). Germline loops: CDR1 DFQATT, CDR2 SNEGSKA (reference sequence). With 1 base removed from V and 3 bases from J, the gap between germline ends came to 15 bases. CDR3 length: 15 amino acids. CDR3 region: CSARAQTGQHTEAFF. In DNA, the CDR3 is TGCAGTGCTAGAGCACAGACAGGTCAGCACACTGAAGCTTTCTTT.

This clone was seen repeatedly, ten times or more. J is TRBJ2-1 and V is TRBV10-3, with D perhaps TRBD2 (5 bases). Germline CDR1 and CDR2: ENHRY and SYGVKD. Trimming removed 10 bases at V and 7 bases at J, with 17 bases between. The CDR3 is 13 amino acids. In nucleotides, the CDR3 is TGTGCCACCGGTGAGCACGGGGAAAATGAGCAGTTCTTC. It yields the protein CATGEHGENEQFF.

This clone has at least ten counts. This rearrangement joins TRBV5-1 to TRBJ2-5, with 10 nucleotides matching TRBD1. The CDR3 is made up of 19 amino acids. The J segment lost 0 bases and the V segment lost 3 bases, leaving 14 bases of the junction unmatched. The germline gives CDR1 SGHRS, CDR2 YFSETQ. The CDR3 DNA sequence: TGCGCCAGCAGCTCTCCCCCGGGACAGGGGTTCTTGTACCAAGAGACCCAGTACTTC. It specifies CASSSPPGQGFLYQETQYF.

This clone was counted ten times or more. In the same sample, other DNA sequences code for this CDR3. The V and J genes are TRBV5-1 and TRBJ1-6, with D hard to call. CDR1 SGHRS and CDR2 YFSETQ come from the germline V gene. CDR3 length: 16 amino acids. V was pared by 4 bases and J by 0 bases, with 11 bases between. Here the CDR3 DNA reads TGCGCCAGCAGCCCCCCCGGCGGCTCCTATAATTCACCCCTCCACTTT. This sequence encodes CASSPPGGSYNSPLHF.

Concerning this clone: This could be a read error, since a much larger clone is one nucleotide away. This same CDR3 is encoded by further DNA sequences in the sample. The rearrangement joins TRBV7-9 to TRBJ1-1; D might be TRBD1 (5 bases). The CDR3 contains 14 residues. V was trimmed by 3 bases and J by 3 bases, leaving 11 bases between them. The germline V gene has CDR1 SEHNR and CDR2 FQNEAQ (reference sequence). CDR3 residues: CASSFTGVYTEAFF. The CDR3 DNA reads TGTGCCAGCAGCTTTACGGGGGTTTACACTGAAGCTTTCTTT.

The sample holds many counts of this clone. The chain links TRBV11-2 to TRBJ1-2; TRBD1 agrees at 8 bases. The CDR3 runs 19 residues. Germline V gene data show CDR1 as SGHAT and CDR2 as FQNNGV. Trimming removed 0 bases from V and 2 bases from J; junction bases left unmatched: 14. The CDR3 DNA reads as TGTGCCAGCAGCTTAGAGTGTGTGCGGACAGGGCATCGGAACTATGGCTACACCTTC. Its translation is CASSLECVRTGHRNYGYTF.

This clone was seen at least ten times. The chain carries TRBV6-1 and TRBJ1-1; TRBD1 aligns across 7 bases. This CDR3 region has 14 residues. The trim removed 6 bases at V and 0 bases at J, leaving 4 bases unmatched. Germline lookup yields CDR1 MNHNS and CDR2 SASEGT. CDR3 protein: CASRPQGMNTEAFF. DNA of the CDR3: TGTGCCAGCAGGCCACAGGGGATGAACACTGAAGCTTTCTTT.

The chain combines TRBV5-8 with TRBJ2-7, with 9 bases matching TRBD1. From germline, CDR1 is SGHTS and CDR2 YDEGEE. The J segment lost 7 bases and the V segment lost 4 bases, leaving 6 bases of the junction unmatched. The CDR3 contains 13 residues. CDR3 amino acids: CASSVTGGEEQYF. In nucleotides, the CDR3 is TGTGCCAGCAGCGTGACAGGGGGGGAAGAGCAGTACTTC.

The sample holds many counts of this clone. The rearrangement links TRBV20-1 to TRBJ2-3; the D is unclear. This CDR3 is built from 12 residues. Germline CDR1 reads DFQATT; CDR2 reads SNEGSKA (reference sequence). The germline V and J ends were trimmed by 5 bases and 5 bases, with 11 bases remaining between them. CDR3: CSAPELKDTQYF. The CDR3 nucleotides are TGCAGTGCTCCAGAGTTAAAAGATACGCAGTATTTT.